Listed here are 23 T cell receptor beta chains from one sample, sequenced in a study of blood T cell repertoires in COVID-19. The data were produced by immunoSEQ multiplex PCR, yet TCRdb's version contains in-frame clones alone and is incomplete. Among around 250,000 clones listed, 80% to 90% were seen once. Material: PBMCs or T cells enriched from blood (not recorded which). All receptors come from a woman aged 25 to 45 who had recovered from COVID-19.

The chain employs TRBV29-1 and TRBJ2-3; TRBD2 matches at 10 bases. Germline values: CDR1 SQVTM, CDR2 ANQGSEA. This CDR3 contains 14 residues. With 4 bases clipped from V and 3 bases from J, the junction kept 4 bases outside the gene matches. The CDR3 DNA follows: TGCAGCGTTGGGCTAGCGGGAGCAACAGATACGCAGTATTTT. Protein product: CSVGLAGATDTQYF.

V gene TRBV9 combines with J gene TRBJ1-2, with a weak D call TRBD1 (5 bases). CDR3 length equals 15 residues. The V gene's germline CDR1 is SGDLS and CDR2 YYNGEE. With 1 base removed from V and 2 bases from J, the gap between germline ends came to 12 bases. The CDR3 nucleotides read TGTGCCAGCAGCGTATCGGGGGGTGTAAACTATGGCTACACCTTC. This encodes CASSVSGGVNYGYTF.

This chain connects TRBV6-2 or TRBV6-3 to TRBJ2-2; TRBD2 aligns across 7 bases. Germline CDR1 and CDR2: MNHEY and SVGEGT. With 6 bases clipped from V and 1 base from J, the junction kept 11 bases outside the gene matches. This CDR3 contains 17 residues. The CDR3 protein is CASSPGLAVQNTGELFF. CDR3 DNA sequence: TGTGCCAGCAGCCCAGGGCTAGCGGTACAGAACACCGGGGAGCTGTTTTTT.

The chain has TRBV19 and TRBJ2-2; D may be TRBD1 (6 bases). The V and J ends lost 1 base and 5 bases respectively, with 8 bases between them. From germline, CDR1 is LNHDA and CDR2 SQIVND (reference sequence). This CDR3 has 14 amino acids. CDR3: CASSIVGATGELFF. The CDR3, as DNA: TGTGCCAGTAGTATAGTGGGGGCGACCGGGGAGCTGTTTTTT.

The V gene is TRBV20-1, the J gene TRBJ1-2; no reliable D call. Germline loops: CDR1 DFQATT, CDR2 SNEGSKA (reference sequence). V was clipped by 3 bases and J by 0 bases, with 14 bases between them. There are 15 residues in the CDR3. The CDR3 DNA sequence: TGCAGTGCTAGTTCTAGGTCTCAAGCTAACTATGGCTACACCTTC. The encoded protein is CSASSRSQANYGYTF.

This clone was picked up one time. The chain couples TRBV28 to TRBJ1-1; TRBD1 is a possible D gene (6 bases). V was cut by 5 bases and J by 6 bases, with 16 bases left in between. CDR3 length equals 14 residues. Germline-derived CDR1 and CDR2 are MDHEN and SYDVKM. Written as DNA, the CDR3 is TGTGCCAGCAGTGCCCCCCAGGGGATCGCTGAAGCTTTCTTT. Its protein product is CASSAPQGIAEAFF. Supplemented by reference TRBV28 and TRBJ1-1, the full variable domain reads DVKVTQSSRYLVKRTGEKVFLECVQDMDHENMFWYRQDPGLGLRLIYFSYDVKMKEKGDIPEGYSVSREKKERFSLILESASTNQTSMYLCASSAPQGIAEAFFGQGTRLTVV.

CDR3 nucleotides: TGTGCCAGCAGTTACGCTGGACAGGGGAACACTGAAGCTTTCTTT. Translating gives CASSYAGQGNTEAFF. V gene TRBV6-5 combines with J gene TRBJ1-1; 8 nucleotides line up with TRBD1. The CDR3 loop spans 15 amino acids. Looked up from germline, CDR1 is MNHEY and CDR2 is SVGAGI. Unmatched junction bases numbered 3, after V lost 2 bases and J lost 1 base.

The V gene is TRBV14, the J gene TRBJ2-7; 9 bases agree with TRBD2. From germline, CDR1 is SGHDN and CDR2 FVKESK. The CDR3 runs to 19 residues. J was trimmed by 5 bases and V by 5 bases; bases with no gene match: 22. As DNA, the CDR3 is TGTGCCAGCAGCGCCTTCGTTAGCGGGGGTAGCTCTTTGTTCCACGAGCAGTACTTC. Translating it yields CASSAFVSGGSSLFHEQYF.

This chain joins TRBV18 and TRBJ2-5; no reliable D call. The CDR3 extends over 11 amino acids. Deletions cut 3 bases from V and 5 bases from J, with 4 bases between. CDR1 and CDR2 (germline): KGHSH, LQKENI. CDR3 amino acids: CASSPQETQYF. CDR3 DNA sequence: TGTGCCAGCTCACCGCAGGAGACCCAGTACTTC. The complete variable domain, with remaining parts taken from reference TRBV18 and TRBJ2-5, reads NAGVMQNPRHLVRRRGQEARLRCSPMKGHSHVYWYRQLPEEGLKFMVYLQKENIIDESGMPKERFSAEFPKEGPSILRIQQVVRGDSAAYFCASSPQETQYFGPGTRLLVL.

V gene TRBV7-6 combines with J gene TRBJ2-3; 8 nucleotides line up with TRBD1. The V gene's germline CDR1 is SGHVS and CDR2 FNYEAQ. J lost 7 bases, V lost 1 base, and 13 bases had no gene match. The CDR3 has 17 amino acids. The CDR3 region is CASSLDIGQGGLNTQYF. CDR3 nucleotide sequence: TGTGCCAGCAGCTTAGACATTGGACAGGGCGGACTAAATACGCAGTATTTT.

The chain links TRBV4-1 to TRBJ1-1; 8 nucleotides agree with TRBD1. Trimming cost V 4 bases and J 3 bases; bases outside gene matches: 10. Per the germline V gene, CDR1 is MGHRA and CDR2 is YSYEKL. This CDR3 comprises 16 residues. Here the CDR3 DNA reads TGCGCCAGCAGCCCAGGACAGGGTACATTGGACACTGAAGCTTTCTTT. This gives the protein CASSPGQGTLDTEAFF.

This chain links TRBV10-3 with TRBJ2-3, with D perhaps TRBD2 (6 bases). Germline values: CDR1 ENHRY, CDR2 SYGVKD. V was pared by 10 bases and J by 0 bases, with 17 bases between. The CDR3 length is 15 residues. CDR3 protein: CATGEPTASTDTQYF. The DNA for the CDR3 is TGTGCCACGGGAGAACCGACGGCTAGCACAGATACGCAGTATTTT.

The chain is built from TRBV4-3 and TRBJ1-2, with 9 positions matching TRBD1. The germline V gene encodes CDR1 LGHNA and CDR2 YSLEER. This CDR3 has 16 amino acids. With 0 bases clipped from V and 1 base from J, the junction kept 3 bases outside the gene matches. The CDR3 reads CASSQEGTGSNYGYTF. The CDR3 region has the DNA TGCGCCAGCAGCCAAGAGGGGACAGGGAGTAACTATGGCTACACCTTC.

This chain uses TRBV10-3 with TRBJ1-5; D remains ambiguous. The CDR3 has 13 amino acids. Germline CDR1 ENHRY, CDR2 SYGVKD. V was shortened by 6 bases and J by 3 bases, with 9 bases between the two germline ends. CDR3 region: CAISPQNNQPQHF. CDR3 DNA sequence: TGTGCCATCAGCCCACAGAACAATCAGCCCCAGCATTTT.

The chain recombines TRBV10-3 with TRBJ1-2; no firm D call. Germline lookup yields CDR1 ENHRY and CDR2 SYGVKD. The V end lost 0 bases, the J end lost 1 base, and 6 bases lay between the germline ends. This CDR3 contains 14 residues. CDR3 loop: CAISESHSNYGYTF. CDR3 coding DNA: TGTGCCATCAGTGAGTCGCACAGTAACTATGGCTACACCTTC.

The chain joins TRBV5-1 to TRBJ1-1; D gene ambiguous. This CDR3 region has 15 residues. CDR1 and CDR2 from the germline V gene are SGHRS and YFSETQ. Trimming removed 4 bases at V and 1 base at J, with 14 bases between. The CDR3 sequence: CASSIGDPRNTEAFF. The CDR3 bases are TGCGCCAGCAGCATCGGGGATCCCCGGAACACTGAAGCTTTCTTT.

The chain joins TRBV4-1 to TRBJ1-5; TRBD1 agrees at 10 bases. V was clipped by 0 bases and J by 9 bases; unmatched bases: 8. This CDR3 has 16 amino acids. Germline V gives CDR1 MGHRA, CDR2 YSYEKL. CDR3: CASSQDATGGLRPQHF. The CDR3 bases are TGCGCCAGCAGCCAAGATGCGACAGGGGGCCTACGGCCCCAGCATTTT.

The gene calls are TRBV2 and TRBJ1-2, with D perhaps TRBD1 (6 bases). The germline V gene encodes CDR1 SNHLY and CDR2 FYNNEI. V gave up 6 bases and J gave up 8 bases, with 28 bases separating them. The CDR3 loop spans 17 amino acids. CDR3 DNA sequence: TGTGCCAGCAGCCGCACAGGGAGTATTGGTATGTTTGAGGGCTACACCTTC. Protein product: CASSRTGSIGMFEGYTF.

The chain is built from TRBV3-1 (or the pseudogene TRBV3-2) and TRBJ1-1, with TRBD1 matching 9 bases. From germline, CDR1 is LGHDT and CDR2 YNNKEL (reference sequence). CDR3 size: 17 residues. V lost 4 bases to trimming and J lost 2 bases; unmatched junction nucleotides: 11. This CDR3 is CASSLAGTGPSNTEAFF. CDR3 bases: TGTGCCAGCAGCCTAGCCGGGACAGGGCCGAGTAACACTGAAGCTTTCTTT.

The chain employs TRBV10-3 and TRBJ1-1, with 8 bases matching TRBD1. The V gene end was trimmed by 10 bases and the J gene end by 1 base; junction bases not matched to a gene: 5. The CDR3 is 13 amino acids. The V gene's germline CDR1 is ENHRY and CDR2 SYGVKD. CDR3: CATSGGANTEAFF. For the CDR3, the DNA is TGTGCCACTTCAGGGGGCGCGAACACTGAAGCTTTCTTT.

This clone was seen only a few times. The chain couples TRBV28 to TRBJ1-5, with D possibly being TRBD1 (6 bases). In germline, CDR1 is MDHEN, CDR2 SYDVKM. There are 15 residues in the CDR3. V was shortened by 6 bases and J by 0 bases, with 12 bases between the two germline ends. This CDR3 is CASSPGAYSNQPQHF. The CDR3, as DNA: TGTGCCAGCAGCCCAGGGGCTTATAGCAATCAGCCCCAGCATTTT.

The V call is TRBV28, the J call TRBJ1-2; 8 positions match TRBD1. V shed 3 bases, J shed 8 bases, and the junction held 8 bases outside the gene matches. Germline V gene data show CDR1 as MDHEN and CDR2 as SYDVKM. CDR3 size: 14 residues. This CDR3 is CASSFLTGAQGYTF. CDR3 nucleotides: TGTGCCAGCAGTTTTCTGACAGGGGCTCAGGGCTACACCTTC.

The CDR3 loop is CASSQGTGIVRTQYF. In nucleotides, the CDR3 is TGTGCCAGCAGCCAAGGGACAGGGATAGTACGTACGCAGTATTTT. This chain joins TRBV14 and TRBJ2-3; 8 positions match TRBD1. Germline CDR1 SGHDN, CDR2 FVKESK. The CDR3 is 15 residues long. V lost 1 base, J lost 8 bases, and 8 bases stayed unmatched.